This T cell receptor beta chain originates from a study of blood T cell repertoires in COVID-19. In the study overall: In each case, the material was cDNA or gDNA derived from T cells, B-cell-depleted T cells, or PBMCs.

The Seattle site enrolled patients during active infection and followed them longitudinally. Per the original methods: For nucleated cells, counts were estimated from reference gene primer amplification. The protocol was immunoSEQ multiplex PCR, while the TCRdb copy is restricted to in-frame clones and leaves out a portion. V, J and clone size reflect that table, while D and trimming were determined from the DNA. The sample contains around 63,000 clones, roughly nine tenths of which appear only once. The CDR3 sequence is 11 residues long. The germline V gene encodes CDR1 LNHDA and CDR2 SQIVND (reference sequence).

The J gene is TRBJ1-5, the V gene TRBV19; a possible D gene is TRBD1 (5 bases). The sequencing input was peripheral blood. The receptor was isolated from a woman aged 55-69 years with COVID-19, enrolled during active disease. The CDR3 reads CAAGLWQPQHF. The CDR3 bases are TGTGCAGCGGGGCTGTGGCAGCCCCAGCATTTT.